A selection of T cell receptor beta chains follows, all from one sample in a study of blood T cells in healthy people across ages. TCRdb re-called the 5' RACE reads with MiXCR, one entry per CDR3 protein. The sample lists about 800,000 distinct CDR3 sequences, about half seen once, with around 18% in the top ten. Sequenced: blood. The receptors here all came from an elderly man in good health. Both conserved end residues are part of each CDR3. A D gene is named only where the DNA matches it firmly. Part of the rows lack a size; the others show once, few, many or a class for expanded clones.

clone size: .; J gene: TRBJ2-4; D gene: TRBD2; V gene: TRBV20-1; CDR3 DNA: TGCAGTGCTAGACGTGGGAGGGCCCACATTCAGTACTTC; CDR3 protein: CSARRGRAHIQYF
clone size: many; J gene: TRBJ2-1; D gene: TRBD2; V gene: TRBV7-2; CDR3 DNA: TGTGCCAGCAGCTTGGGTAGAGGGACTAGCGGGTTCTTC; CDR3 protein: CASSLGRGTSGFF
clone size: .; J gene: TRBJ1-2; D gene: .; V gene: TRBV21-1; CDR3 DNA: TGTGCCAGCAGCCCCGGGCAGGGGCCAAACCTCAACTATGGCTACACCTTC; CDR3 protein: CASSPGQGPNLNYGYTF
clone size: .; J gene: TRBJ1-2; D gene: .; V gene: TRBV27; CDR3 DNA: TGTGCCAGCAGTTCAAGACAGAGAGCTAACTATGGCTACACCTTC; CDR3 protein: CASSSRQRANYGYTF
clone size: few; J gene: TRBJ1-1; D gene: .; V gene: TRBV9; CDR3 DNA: TGTGCCAGCAGCGAGACGGGGGGAGCTGAAGCTTTCTTT; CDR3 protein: CASSETGGAEAFF
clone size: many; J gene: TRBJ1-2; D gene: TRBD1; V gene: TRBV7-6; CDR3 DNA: TGTGCCAGCAGCTTAGAAGAGACAGGGGGCGATGGCTACACCTTC; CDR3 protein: CASSLEETGGDGYTF
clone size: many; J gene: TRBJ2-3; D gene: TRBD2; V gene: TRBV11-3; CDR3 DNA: TGTGCCAGCAGCCCCGGCGGGACGGGAGGGGGCACAGATACGCAGTATTTT; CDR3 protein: CASSPGGTGGGTDTQYF
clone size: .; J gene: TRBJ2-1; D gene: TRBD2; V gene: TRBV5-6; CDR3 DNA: TGTGCCAGCAGCTTGTTAGCGGGACTGTCCTACAATGAGCAGTTCTTC; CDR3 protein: CASSLLAGLSYNEQFF
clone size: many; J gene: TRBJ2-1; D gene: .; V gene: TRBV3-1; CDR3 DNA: TGTGCCAGCAGCCAAGGTAGGGTTTCTAACAATGAGCAGTTCTTC; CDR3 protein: CASSQGRVSNNEQFF
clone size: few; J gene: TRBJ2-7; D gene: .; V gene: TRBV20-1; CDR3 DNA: TGCAGTGCTAGAGCTTCAGGAGAGGGAACCTACGAGCAGTACTTC; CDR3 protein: CSARASGEGTYEQYF
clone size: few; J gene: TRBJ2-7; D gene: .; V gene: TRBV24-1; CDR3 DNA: TGTGCCACCAGCGACGATACGTACGAGCAGTACTTC; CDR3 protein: CATSDDTYEQYF
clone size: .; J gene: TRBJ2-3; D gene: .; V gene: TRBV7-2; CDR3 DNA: TGTGCCAGCAGCATGTCTAGGGATGCGCAGTATTTT; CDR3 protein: CASSMSRDAQYF
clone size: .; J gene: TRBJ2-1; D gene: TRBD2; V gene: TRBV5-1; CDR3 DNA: TGCGCCAGCAGCTTACCGGGACTAGTAACGTTCTTC; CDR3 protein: CASSLPGLVTFF
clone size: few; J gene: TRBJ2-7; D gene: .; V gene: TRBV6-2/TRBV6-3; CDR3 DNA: TGTGCCAGCAGTTACATCACCGAGCAGTACTTC; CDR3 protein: CASSYITEQYF
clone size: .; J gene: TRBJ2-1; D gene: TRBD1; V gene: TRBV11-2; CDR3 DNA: TGTGCCAGCAGCTTAATAAGGGGGCGGAATGAGCAGTTCTTC; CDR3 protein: CASSLIRGRNEQFF
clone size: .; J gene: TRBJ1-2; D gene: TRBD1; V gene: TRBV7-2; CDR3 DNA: TGTGCCAGCAGCTCGCGCCGACAGGGGTTTGGCTACACCTTC; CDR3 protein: CASSSRRQGFGYTF
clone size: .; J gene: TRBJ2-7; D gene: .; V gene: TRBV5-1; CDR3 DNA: TGCGCCAGCAGCTTCAAGGATTTCTACGAGCAGTACTTC; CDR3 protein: CASSFKDFYEQYF
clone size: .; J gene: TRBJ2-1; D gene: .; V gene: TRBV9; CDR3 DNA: TGTGCCAGCAGCTTCTCACTCCGGGATCTCAATGAGCAGTTCTTC; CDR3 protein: CASSFSLRDLNEQFF
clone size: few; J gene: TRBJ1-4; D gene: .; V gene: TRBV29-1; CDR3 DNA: TGCAGCGTATGGGAGGGTCGGCACGAAAAACTGTTTTTT; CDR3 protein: CSVWEGRHEKLFF
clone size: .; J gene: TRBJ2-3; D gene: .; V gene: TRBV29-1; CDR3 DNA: TGCAGCCTGACCTGGGCAGGCGCAGATACGCAGTATTTT; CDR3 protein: CSLTWAGADTQYF
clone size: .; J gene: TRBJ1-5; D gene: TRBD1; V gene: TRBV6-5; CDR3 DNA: TGTGCCAGCAAAAGGGGGCAGGGCAATCAGCCCCAGCATTTT; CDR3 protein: CASKRGQGNQPQHF
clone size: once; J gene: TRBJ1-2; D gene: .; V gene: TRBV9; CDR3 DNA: TGTGCCAGCAGTGAGGAGGCCCATGGCTACACCTTC; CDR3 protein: CASSEEAHGYTF
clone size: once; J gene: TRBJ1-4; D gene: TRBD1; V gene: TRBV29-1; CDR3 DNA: TGCAGCGGGCGGGACAGAGGGCAAAAAAAACTGTTTTTT; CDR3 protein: CSGRDRGQKKLFF
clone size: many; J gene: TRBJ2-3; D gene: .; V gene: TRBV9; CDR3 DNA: TGTGCCAGCAGCGTAGGAGCTAGCACAGATACGCAGTATTTT; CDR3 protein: CASSVGASTDTQYF
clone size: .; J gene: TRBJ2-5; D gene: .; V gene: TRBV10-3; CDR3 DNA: TGTGCCATCAGTGAGTCGAATCGGAACTTTCAAGAGGCCCAGTACTTC; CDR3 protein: CAISESNRNFQEAQYF
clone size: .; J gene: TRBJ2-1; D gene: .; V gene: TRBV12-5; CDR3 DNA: TGTGCTAGTGGAACTTTGGGGGTCGAGCAGTTCTTC; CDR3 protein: CASGTLGVEQFF
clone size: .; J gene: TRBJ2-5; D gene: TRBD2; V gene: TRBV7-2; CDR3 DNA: TGTGCCAGCAGCTTTTCTCAGCTAGCGGGAGTGTTGGAGACCCAGTACTTC; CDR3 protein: CASSFSQLAGVLETQYF
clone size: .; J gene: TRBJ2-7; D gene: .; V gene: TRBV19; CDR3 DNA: TGTGCCAGTAGTCTCCGGGCCCAGACTGTAGGCGACGACGAGCAGTACTTC; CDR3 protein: CASSLRAQTVGDDEQYF
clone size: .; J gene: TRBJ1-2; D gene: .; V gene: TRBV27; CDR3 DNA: TGTGCCAGCAGTTTAATTCAGGGCGTCGGCTACACCTTC; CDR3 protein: CASSLIQGVGYTF
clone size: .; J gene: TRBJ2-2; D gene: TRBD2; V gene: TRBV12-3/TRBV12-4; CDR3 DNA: TGTGCCAGCACCCCTCCGGGACTAGCGAGGAACACCGGGGAGCTGTTTTTT; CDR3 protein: CASTPPGLARNTGELFF
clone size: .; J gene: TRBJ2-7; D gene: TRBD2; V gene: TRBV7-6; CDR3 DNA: TGTGCCAGCAGCTCTAGTAGCGGGGCGGGAGAGGCCCAGTACTTC; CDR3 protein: CASSSSSGAGEAQYF
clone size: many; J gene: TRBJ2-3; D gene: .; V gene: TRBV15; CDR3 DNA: TGTGCCACCAGCAGAGATGGACAAGATACGCAGTATTTT; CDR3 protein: CATSRDGQDTQYF
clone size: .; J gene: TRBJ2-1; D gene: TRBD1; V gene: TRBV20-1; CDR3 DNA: TGCAGTGCTGACAGGGTCTCCTACAATGAGCAGTTCTTC; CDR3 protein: CSADRVSYNEQFF
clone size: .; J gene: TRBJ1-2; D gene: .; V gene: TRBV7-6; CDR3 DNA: TGTGCCAGCAGCTTGGGAAAGGGTTCTGGCTACACCTTC; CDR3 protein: CASSLGKGSGYTF
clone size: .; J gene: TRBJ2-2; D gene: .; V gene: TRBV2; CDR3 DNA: TGTGCCAGCATCCTGGGAACAAACACCGGGGAGCTGTTTTTT; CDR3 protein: CASILGTNTGELFF
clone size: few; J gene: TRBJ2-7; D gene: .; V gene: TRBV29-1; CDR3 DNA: TGCAGCGTTCGGGTAGGTTACGAGCAGTACTTC; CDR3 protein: CSVRVGYEQYF
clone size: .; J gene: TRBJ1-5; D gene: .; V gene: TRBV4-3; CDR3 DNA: TGCGCCAGCAGCCAGCGTCAAGATCAGCCCCAGCATTTT; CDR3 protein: CASSQRQDQPQHF
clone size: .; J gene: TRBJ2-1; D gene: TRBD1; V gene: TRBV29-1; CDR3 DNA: TGCAGCGCCCCGGGACAGCAAGAGACCCAGTTCTTC; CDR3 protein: CSAPGQQETQFF
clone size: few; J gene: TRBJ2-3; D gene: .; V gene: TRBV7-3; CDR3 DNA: TGTGCCAGCAGCTTAGATACGGCTACCTCGCGGACGCAGTATTTT; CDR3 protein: CASSLDTATSRTQYF
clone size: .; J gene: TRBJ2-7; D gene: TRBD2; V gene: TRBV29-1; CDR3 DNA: TGCAGCGTTGAGCCTGGGGGACTAACTTACAATGAGCAGTACTTC; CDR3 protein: CSVEPGGLTYNEQYF
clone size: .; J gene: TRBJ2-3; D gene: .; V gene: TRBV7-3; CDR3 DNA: TGTGCCAGCAGCTTAAGCCACTACCCCACAGATACGCAGTATTTT; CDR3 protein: CASSLSHYPTDTQYF
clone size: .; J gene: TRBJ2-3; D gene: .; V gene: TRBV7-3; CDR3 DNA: TGTGCCAGCAGCGCATTATCAAACACAGATACGCAGTATTTT; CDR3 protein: CASSALSNTDTQYF
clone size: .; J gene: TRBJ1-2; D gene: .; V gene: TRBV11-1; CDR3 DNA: TGTGCCAGCAGCTTAGGCTTGACTGGTGGCTACACCTTC; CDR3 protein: CASSLGLTGGYTF
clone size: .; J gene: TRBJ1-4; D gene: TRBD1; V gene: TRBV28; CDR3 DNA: TGTGCCAGCCACGGGACAGCTGAAAAACTGTTTTTT; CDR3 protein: CASHGTAEKLFF
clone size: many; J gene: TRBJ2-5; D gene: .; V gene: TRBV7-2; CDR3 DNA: TGTGCCAGCAGCTTAGGACCTGGGTTGGAGACCCAGTACTTC; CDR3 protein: CASSLGPGLETQYF
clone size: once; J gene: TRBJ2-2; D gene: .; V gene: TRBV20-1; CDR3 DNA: TGCGGCGGGGACAGTCACACCGGGGAGCTGTTTTTT; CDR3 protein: CGGDSHTGELFF
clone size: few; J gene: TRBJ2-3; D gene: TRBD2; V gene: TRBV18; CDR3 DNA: TGTGCCAGCTCACCACTAGGGCGGAGCGGGGAAGATACGCAGTATTTT; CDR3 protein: CASSPLGRSGEDTQYF
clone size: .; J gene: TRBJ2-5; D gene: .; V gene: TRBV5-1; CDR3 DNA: TGCGCCAGCAGCTTGTCGCTGGAGACCCAGTACTTC; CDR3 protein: CASSLSLETQYF
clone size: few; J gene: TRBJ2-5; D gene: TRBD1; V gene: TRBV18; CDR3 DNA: TGTGCCAGCTCAGCCTCGGGACAGACTCACGAGACCCAGTACTTC; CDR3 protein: CASSASGQTHETQYF
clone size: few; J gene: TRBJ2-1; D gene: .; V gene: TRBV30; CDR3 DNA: TGTGCCTGGAGTGTACTCGGGAATGAGCAGTTCTTC; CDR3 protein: CAWSVLGNEQFF